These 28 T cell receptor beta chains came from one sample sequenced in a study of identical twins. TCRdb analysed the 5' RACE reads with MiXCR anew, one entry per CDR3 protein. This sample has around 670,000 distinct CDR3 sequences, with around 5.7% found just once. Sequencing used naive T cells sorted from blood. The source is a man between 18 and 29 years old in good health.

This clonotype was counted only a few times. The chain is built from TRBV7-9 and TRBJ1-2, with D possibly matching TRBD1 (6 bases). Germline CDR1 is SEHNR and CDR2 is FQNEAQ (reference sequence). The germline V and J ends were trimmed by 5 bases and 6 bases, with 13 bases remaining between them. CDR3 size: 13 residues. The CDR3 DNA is TGTGCCAGCAGCCCCAGGGGCGGGAATGGCTACACCTTC. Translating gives CASSPRGGNGYTF.

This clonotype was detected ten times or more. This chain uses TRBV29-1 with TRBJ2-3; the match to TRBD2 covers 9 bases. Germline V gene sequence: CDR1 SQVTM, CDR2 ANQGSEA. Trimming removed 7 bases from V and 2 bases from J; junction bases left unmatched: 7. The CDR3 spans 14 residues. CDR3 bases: TGCAGCGCTAAAGCGGGAGGTTACACAGATACGCAGTATTTT. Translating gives CSAKAGGYTDTQYF.

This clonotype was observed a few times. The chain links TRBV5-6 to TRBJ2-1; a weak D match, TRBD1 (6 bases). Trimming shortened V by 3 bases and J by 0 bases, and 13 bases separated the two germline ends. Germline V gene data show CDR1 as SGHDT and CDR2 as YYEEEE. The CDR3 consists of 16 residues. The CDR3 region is CASSSWTASSYNEQFF. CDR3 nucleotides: TGTGCCAGCAGCTCGTGGACAGCGAGCTCCTACAATGAGCAGTTCTTC.

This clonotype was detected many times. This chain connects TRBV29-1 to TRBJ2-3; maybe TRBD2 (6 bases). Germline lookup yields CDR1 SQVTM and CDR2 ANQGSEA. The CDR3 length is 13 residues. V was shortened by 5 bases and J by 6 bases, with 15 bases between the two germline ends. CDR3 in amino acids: CSVPYGGRDTQYF. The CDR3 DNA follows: TGCAGCGTTCCATACGGGGGTCGGGATACGCAGTATTTT.

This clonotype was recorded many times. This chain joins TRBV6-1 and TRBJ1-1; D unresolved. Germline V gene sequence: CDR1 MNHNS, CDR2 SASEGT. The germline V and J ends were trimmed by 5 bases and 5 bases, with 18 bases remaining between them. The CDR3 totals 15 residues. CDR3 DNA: TGTGCCAGCAGTCCACAACAGAATCAGGATACTGAAGCTTTCTTT. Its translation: CASSPQQNQDTEAFF.

Here the CDR3 reads CASSHHGQDYGYTF. In DNA form, the CDR3 reads TGCGCCAGCAGCCACCACGGACAGGACTATGGCTACACCTTC. The J gene is TRBJ1-2, the V gene TRBV4-3, with 7 nucleotides matching TRBD1. CDR1 LGHNA and CDR2 YSLEER come from the germline V gene. The CDR3 totals 14 residues. V lost 3 bases, J lost 3 bases, and 4 bases stayed unmatched.

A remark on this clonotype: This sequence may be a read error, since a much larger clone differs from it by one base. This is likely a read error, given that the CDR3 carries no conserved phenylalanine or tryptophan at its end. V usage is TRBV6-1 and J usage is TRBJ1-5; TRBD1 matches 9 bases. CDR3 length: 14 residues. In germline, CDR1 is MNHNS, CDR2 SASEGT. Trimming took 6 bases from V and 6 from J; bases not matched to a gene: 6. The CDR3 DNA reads TGTGCCAGCAGGCCGGACAGGGGAACTCAGCCCCAGCATCTT. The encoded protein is CASRPDRGTQPQHL.

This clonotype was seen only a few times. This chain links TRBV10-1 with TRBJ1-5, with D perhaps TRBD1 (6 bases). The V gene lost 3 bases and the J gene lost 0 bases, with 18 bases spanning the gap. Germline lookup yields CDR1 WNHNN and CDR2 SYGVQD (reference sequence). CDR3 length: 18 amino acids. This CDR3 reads CASSDRDPTGYSNQPQHF. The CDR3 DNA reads TGCGCCAGCAGTGATCGCGATCCGACAGGTTATAGCAATCAGCCCCAGCATTTT.

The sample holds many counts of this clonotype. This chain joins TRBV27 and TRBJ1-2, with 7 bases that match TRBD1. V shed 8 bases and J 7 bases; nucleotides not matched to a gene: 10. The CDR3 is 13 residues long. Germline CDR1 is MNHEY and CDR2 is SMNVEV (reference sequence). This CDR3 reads CASGRTGPRGYTF. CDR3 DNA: TGTGCCAGCGGCCGGACAGGTCCCCGTGGCTACACCTTC.

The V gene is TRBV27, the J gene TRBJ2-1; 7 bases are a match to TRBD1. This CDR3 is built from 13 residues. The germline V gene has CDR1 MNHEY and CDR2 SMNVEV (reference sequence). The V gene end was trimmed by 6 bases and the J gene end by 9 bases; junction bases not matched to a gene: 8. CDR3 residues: CASRGSRQGEQFF. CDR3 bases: TGTGCCAGCAGAGGATCCCGACAGGGTGAGCAGTTCTTC.

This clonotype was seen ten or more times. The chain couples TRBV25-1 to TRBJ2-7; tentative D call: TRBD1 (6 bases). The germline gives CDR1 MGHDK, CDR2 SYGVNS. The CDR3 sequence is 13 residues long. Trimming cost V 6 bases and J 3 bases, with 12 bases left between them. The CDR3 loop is CASRIGQNYEQYF. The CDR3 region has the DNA TGTGCCAGCAGAATCGGACAGAACTACGAGCAGTACTTC.

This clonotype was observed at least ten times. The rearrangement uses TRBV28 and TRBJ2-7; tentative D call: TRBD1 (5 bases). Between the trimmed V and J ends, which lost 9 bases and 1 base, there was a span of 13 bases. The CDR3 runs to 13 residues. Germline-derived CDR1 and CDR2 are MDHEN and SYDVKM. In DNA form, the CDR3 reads TGTGCCAGTGGGCAAGGGGATTCCTACGAGCAGTACTTC. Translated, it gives CASGQGDSYEQYF.

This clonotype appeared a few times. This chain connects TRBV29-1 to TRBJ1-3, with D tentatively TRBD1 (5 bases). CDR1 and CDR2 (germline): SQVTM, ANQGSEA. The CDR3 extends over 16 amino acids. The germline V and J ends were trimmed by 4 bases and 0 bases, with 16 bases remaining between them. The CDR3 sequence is CSVVSWGHSSGNTIYF. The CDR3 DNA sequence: TGCAGCGTTGTAAGTTGGGGCCACAGCTCTGGAAACACCATATATTTT.

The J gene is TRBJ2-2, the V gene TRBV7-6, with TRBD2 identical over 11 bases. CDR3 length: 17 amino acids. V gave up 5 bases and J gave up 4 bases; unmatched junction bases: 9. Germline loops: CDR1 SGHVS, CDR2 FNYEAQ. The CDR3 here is CASSLLWTSGRTGELFF. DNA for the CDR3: TGTGCCAGCAGCCTCTTGTGGACTAGCGGGCGCACCGGGGAGCTGTTTTTT.

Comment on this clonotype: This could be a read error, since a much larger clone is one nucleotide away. The CDR3 DNA follows: TGCAGCGTTATTGAGAACACTGAAGATTTCTTT. Translating it yields CSVIENTEDFF. The V and J genes are TRBV29-1 and TRBJ1-1; D gene uncertain. CDR1 and CDR2 (germline): SQVTM, ANQGSEA. This CDR3 region has 11 residues.

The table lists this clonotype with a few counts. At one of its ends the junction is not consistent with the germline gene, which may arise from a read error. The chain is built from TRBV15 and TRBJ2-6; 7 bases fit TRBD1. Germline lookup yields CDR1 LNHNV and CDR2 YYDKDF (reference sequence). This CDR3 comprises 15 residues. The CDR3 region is CATSGQDSGANALTF. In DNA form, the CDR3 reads TGTGCCACCAGCGGACAGGACTCTGGGGCCAACGCCCTGACTTTC. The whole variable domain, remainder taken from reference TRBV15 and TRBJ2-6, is DAMVIQNPRYQVTQFGKPVTLSCSQTLNHNVMYWYQQKSSQAPKLLFHYYDKDFNNEADTPDNFQSRRPNTSFCFLDIRSPGLGDTAMYLCATSGQDSGANALTFGAGSRLTVL.

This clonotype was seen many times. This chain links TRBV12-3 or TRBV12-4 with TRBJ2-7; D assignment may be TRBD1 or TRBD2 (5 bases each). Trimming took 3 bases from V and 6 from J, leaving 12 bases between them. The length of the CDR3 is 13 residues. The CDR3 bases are TGTGCCAGCAGTTTTTTGGGGGTCTCCGAGCAGTACTTC. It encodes CASSFLGVSEQYF.

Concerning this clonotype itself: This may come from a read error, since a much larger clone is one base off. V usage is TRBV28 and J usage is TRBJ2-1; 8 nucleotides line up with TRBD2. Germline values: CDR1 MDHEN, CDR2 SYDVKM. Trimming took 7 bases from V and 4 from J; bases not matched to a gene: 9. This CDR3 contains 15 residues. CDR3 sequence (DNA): TGTGCCAGCATAGGTCGGGGGGGAAATTACAATGAGCAGTTCTTC. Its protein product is CASIGRGGNYNEQFF.

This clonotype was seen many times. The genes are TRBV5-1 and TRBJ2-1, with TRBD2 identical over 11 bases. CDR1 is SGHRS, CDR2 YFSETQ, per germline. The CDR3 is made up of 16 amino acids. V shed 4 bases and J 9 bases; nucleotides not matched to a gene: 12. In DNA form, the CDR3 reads TGCGCCAGCAGCCCTGGGGGACTAGCGGTTGGGAGTGAGCAGTTCTTC. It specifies CASSPGGLAVGSEQFF.

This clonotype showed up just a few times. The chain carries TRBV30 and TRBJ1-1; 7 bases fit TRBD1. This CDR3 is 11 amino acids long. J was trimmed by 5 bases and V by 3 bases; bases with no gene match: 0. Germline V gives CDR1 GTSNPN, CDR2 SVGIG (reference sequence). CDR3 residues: CAWRGQTEAFF. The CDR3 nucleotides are TGTGCCTGGAGGGGACAGACTGAAGCTTTCTTT.

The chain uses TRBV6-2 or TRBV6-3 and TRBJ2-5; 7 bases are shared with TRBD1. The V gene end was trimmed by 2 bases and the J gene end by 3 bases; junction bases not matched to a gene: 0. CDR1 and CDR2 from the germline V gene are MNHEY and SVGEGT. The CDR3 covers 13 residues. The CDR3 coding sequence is TGTGCCAGCAGTTACGGGACAGAAGAGACCCAGTACTTC. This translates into CASSYGTEETQYF.

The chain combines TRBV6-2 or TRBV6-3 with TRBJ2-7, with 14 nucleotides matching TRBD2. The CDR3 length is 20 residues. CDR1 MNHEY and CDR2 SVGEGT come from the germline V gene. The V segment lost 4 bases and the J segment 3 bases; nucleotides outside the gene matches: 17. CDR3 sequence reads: CASSSASPGLAGAAHYEQYF. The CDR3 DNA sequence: TGTGCCAGCAGTTCGGCTTCCCCGGGACTAGCGGGAGCCGCTCACTACGAGCAGTACTTC.

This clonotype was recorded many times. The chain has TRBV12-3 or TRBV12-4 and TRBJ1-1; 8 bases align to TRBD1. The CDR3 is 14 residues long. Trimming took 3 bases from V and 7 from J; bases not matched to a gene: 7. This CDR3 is CASSFSGGAGEAFF. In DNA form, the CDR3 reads TGTGCCAGCAGTTTCTCAGGGGGCGCGGGTGAAGCTTTCTTT.

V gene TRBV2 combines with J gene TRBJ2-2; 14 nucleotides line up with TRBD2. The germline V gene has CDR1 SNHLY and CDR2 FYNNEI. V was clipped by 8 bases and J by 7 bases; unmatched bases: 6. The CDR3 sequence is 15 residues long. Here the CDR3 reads CASEKGLAGDGELFF. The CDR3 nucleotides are TGTGCCAGCGAAAAGGGACTAGCGGGAGACGGGGAGCTGTTTTTT.

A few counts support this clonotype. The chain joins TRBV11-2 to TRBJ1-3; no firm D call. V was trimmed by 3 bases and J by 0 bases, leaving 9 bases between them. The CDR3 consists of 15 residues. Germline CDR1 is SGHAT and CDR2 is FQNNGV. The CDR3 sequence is CASSLLSGSGNTIYF. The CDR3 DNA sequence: TGTGCCAGCAGCTTGTTATCGGGCTCTGGAAACACCATATATTTT.

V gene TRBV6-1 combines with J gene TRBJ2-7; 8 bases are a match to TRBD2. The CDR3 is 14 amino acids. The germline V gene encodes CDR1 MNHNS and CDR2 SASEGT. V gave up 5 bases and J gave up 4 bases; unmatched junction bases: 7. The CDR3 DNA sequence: TGTGCCAGCAGTCATACCCCGGGAGGGTACGAGCAGTACGTC. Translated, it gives CASSHTPGGYEQYV.

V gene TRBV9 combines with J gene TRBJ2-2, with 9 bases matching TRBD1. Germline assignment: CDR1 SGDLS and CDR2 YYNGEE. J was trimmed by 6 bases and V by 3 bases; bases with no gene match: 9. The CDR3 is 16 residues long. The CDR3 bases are TGTGCCAGCAGCGCACCGGGACAGGGTTTTTCCGGGGAGCTGTTTTTT. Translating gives CASSAPGQGFSGELFF.

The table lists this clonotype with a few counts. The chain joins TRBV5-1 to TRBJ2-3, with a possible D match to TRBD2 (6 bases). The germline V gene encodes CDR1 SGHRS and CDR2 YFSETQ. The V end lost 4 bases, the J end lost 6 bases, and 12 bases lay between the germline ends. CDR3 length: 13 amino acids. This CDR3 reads CASSGGAGDTQYF. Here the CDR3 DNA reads TGCGCCAGCAGCGGAGGGGCGGGGGATACGCAGTATTTT.